The clone carrying this TCR beta chain has at least ten counts. The TCR beta CDR3 regions underwent amplification using RNA transcripts as the source. The TCR CDR3 was amplified in a first-round RT-PCR using the HTBI primer set. TCRdb re-called the multiplex PCR reads with MiXCR, one entry per CDR3 protein. The sample contains around 360,000 distinct CDR3 sequences, 13% to 15% of which appear only once. The germline V gene has CDR1 SGHAT and CDR2 FQNNGV. V was clipped by 1 base and J by 3 bases; unmatched bases: 5. This CDR3 has 15 residues. This sample holds PBMCs from under 11 ml fresh peripheral blood. The entry originates in a study of T cells in Graves' hyperthyroidism and ophthalmopathy.

V and J are TRBV11-2 and TRBJ2-7; 8 bases match TRBD2. The source is a woman aged 55-70 years with Graves' ophthalmopathy. Sequencing was carried out using blood. Here the CDR3 reads CASSLGVTSGYEQYF. For the CDR3, the DNA is TGTGCCAGCAGCTTAGGGGTTACTAGCGGCTACGAGCAGTACTTC.